Listed below are T cell receptor beta chains from one sample, sequenced in a study of T cell repertoires in cytomegalovirus infection. TCRdb re-derived calls from the reads in MiXCR, one entry per CDR3 protein. Seen here are about 530,000 distinct CDR3 sequences, about 25% observed once, and the top ten hold about 13%. The specimen was PBMCs. These receptors came from a human donor in good health (CMV status not recorded). Some clones in this sample may be carry-over from other donors' samples. Each CDR3 is given with its conserved first and last residue. The D gene is left open where the match is weak. Size is omitted from some rows. Given values are once, few, many or a class for expanded clones.

j_call clone_size d_call v_call cdr3_aa cdr3_nt
TRBJ1-1 few . TRBV6-5 CASSQVSTEAFF TGTGCCAGCAGCCAAGTGAGCACTGAAGCTTTCTTT
TRBJ2-2 few TRBD2 TRBV27 CASSRRGLAGNTGELFF TGTGCCAGCAGTAGAAGGGGACTAGCGGGAAACACCGGGGAGCTGTTTTTT
TRBJ2-5 . TRBD1 TRBV29-1 CSVGQGGSETQYF TGCAGCGTTGGACAGGGGGGTTCAGAGACCCAGTACTTC
TRBJ1-4 . . TRBV4-1 CASSQEGREVRKLFF TGCGCCAGCAGCCAAGAGGGCAGGGAGGTCCGAAAACTGTTTTTT
TRBJ1-1 . . TRBV6-1 CASAYIIRQAGNTEAFF TGTGCCAGTGCTTACATTATAAGACAGGCGGGGAACACTGAAGCTTTCTTT
TRBJ2-1 few . TRBV28 CASGEYNEQFF TGTGCCAGCGGGGAGTACAATGAGCAGTTCTTC
TRBJ1-3 many . TRBV7-8 CASSLARRGFFPSGNTIYF TGTGCCAGCAGCTTAGCGCGTCGAGGGTTCTTCCCCTCTGGAAACACCATATATTTT
TRBJ1-2 few . TRBV9 CASSERTDNYGYTF TGTGCCAGCAGCGAGCGGACAGACAACTATGGCTACACCTTC
TRBJ2-1 . . TRBV7-6 CASSLRRGTGNEQFF TGTGCCAGCAGCTTAAGAAGGGGAACGGGCAATGAGCAGTTCTTC
TRBJ2-7 once . TRBV24-1 CATSTGTAYEQYF TGTGCCACCAGTACCGGGACGGCCTACGAGCAGTACTTC
TRBJ1-6 . . TRBV5-1 CASSLDGPVFGSPLHF TGCGCCAGCAGCTTGGATGGTCCCGTGTTCGGTTCACCCCTCCACTTT
TRBJ2-1 . TRBD2 TRBV6-2/TRBV6-3 CASSSQRGLRNEQFF TGTGCCAGCAGTTCCCAGCGGGGCCTGAGAAATGAGCAGTTCTTC
TRBJ2-1 . TRBD1 TRBV7-6 CASSLGGTGNNEQFF TGTGCCAGCAGCTTAGGGGGGACAGGGAACAATGAGCAGTTCTTC
TRBJ2-5 many . TRBV11-3 CASSPGWTQYF TGTGCCAGCAGCCCAGGGTGGACCCAGTACTTC
TRBJ2-6 few TRBD2 TRBV25-1 CASTGQGNSGRPQPGSGANVLTF TGTGCCAGCACTGGACAGGGTAATAGCGGGAGGCCACAACCTGGATCTGGGGCCAACGTCCTGACTTTC
TRBJ2-1 many . TRBV7-9 CASSFLPNEQFF TGTGCCAGCAGCTTTTTACCGAATGAGCAGTTCTTC
TRBJ1-5 . . TRBV12-3/TRBV12-4 CASSFRYRGAVPQPQHF TGTGCCAGCAGTTTTCGGTACCGGGGGGCTGTACCCCAGCCCCAGCATTTT
TRBJ2-5 . . TRBV6-2/TRBV6-3 CASTLGVETQYF TGTGCCAGCACCCTCGGAGTGGAGACCCAGTACTTC
TRBJ2-4 . TRBD1 TRBV20-1 CSTGQGGNIQYF TGCAGTACGGGACAGGGGGGAAACATTCAGTACTTC
TRBJ2-1 . TRBD1 TRBV11-2 CASSLVDRGYEQFF TGTGCCAGCAGCTTAGTCGACAGGGGGTATGAGCAGTTCTTC
TRBJ2-3 . . TRBV4-1 CASSQDPGDTQYF TGCGCCAGCAGCCAAGATCCTGGAGATACGCAGTATTTT
TRBJ2-5 few . TRBV5-1 CASSLSPSNQETQYF TGCGCCAGCAGCTTGAGCCCTTCCAACCAAGAGACCCAGTACTTC
TRBJ1-2 . TRBD1 TRBV6-8 CASNKDREGDGYIF TGTGCCAGCAATAAAGACAGGGAAGGGGATGGCTACATCTTC
TRBJ1-4 . . TRBV19 CASSLLDTGKLFF TGTGCCAGTAGTCTACTCGATACCGGAAAACTGTTTTTT
TRBJ2-2 many . TRBV7-6 CASSTRLNTGELFF TGTGCCAGCAGCACCCGACTGAACACCGGGGAGCTGTTTTTT
TRBJ2-1 few . TRBV2 CASSEARGPAEQFF TGTGCCAGCAGTGAAGCTCGGGGGCCGGCTGAGCAGTTCTTC
TRBJ2-1 many . TRBV28 CASSFRQTNEQFF TGTGCCAGCAGTTTTAGACAGACCAATGAGCAGTTCTTC
TRBJ1-6 few . TRBV27 CASSSGQLRSYNSPLHF TGTGCCAGCAGTTCTGGACAGCTGAGATCCTATAATTCACCCCTCCACTTT
TRBJ2-5 . . TRBV30 CAWRVSAETQYF TGTGCCTGGAGGGTTAGCGCAGAGACCCAGTACTTC
TRBJ2-7 . . TRBV12-3/TRBV12-4 CASSHRVYEQYF TGTGCCAGCAGTCACAGGGTCTACGAGCAGTACTTC
TRBJ2-5 few TRBD2 TRBV7-2 CASSLASGTETQYF TGTGCCAGCAGCTTAGCTAGCGGGACGGAGACCCAGTACTTC
TRBJ1-5 many . TRBV7-6 CASSLATGRDQPQHF TGTGCCAGCAGCTTAGCAACAGGGAGGGATCAGCCCCAGCATTTT
TRBJ2-5 . TRBD1 TRBV27 CASSLGRGLETQYF TGTGCCAGCAGTTTGGGCAGGGGGCTAGAGACCCAGTACTTC
TRBJ2-7 . . TRBV7-8 CASRSPAGQPYF TGTGCCAGCAGGTCCCCAGCGGGCCAACCGTACTTC
TRBJ2-1 many TRBD2 TRBV7-6 CASSFLSTSGIFDEQFF TGTGCCAGCAGCTTTCTATCGACTAGCGGGATTTTCGATGAGCAGTTCTTC
TRBJ2-2 . . TRBV6-5 CASSRTRGNTGELFF TGTGCCAGCAGCCGTACTCGGGGGAACACCGGGGAGCTGTTTTTT
TRBJ2-2 . . TRBV7-2 CASSLSSSSGELFF TGTGCCAGCAGCTTATCTTCTAGTTCGGGGGAGCTGTTTTTT
TRBJ2-1 . . TRBV7-6 CASSLGWRRSSYNEQFF TGTGCCAGCAGCTTAGGATGGCGGAGGAGCTCCTACAATGAGCAGTTCTTC
TRBJ2-4 few TRBD1 TRBV12-3/TRBV12-4 CASTLGQDVFLGVNIQYF TGTGCCAGCACCTTAGGACAGGATGTTTTTTTGGGGGTAAACATTCAGTACTTC
TRBJ2-7 few TRBD2 TRBV7-2 CASSPLAGGPLEQYF TGTGCCAGCAGCCCCCTAGCGGGAGGGCCTTTGGAGCAGTACTTC
TRBJ2-1 few . TRBV11-1 CASSLVGRGYEQFF TGTGCCAGCAGCTTAGTTGGCAGGGGATATGAGCAGTTCTTC
TRBJ2-5 many . TRBV7-2 CASSLDGLASETQYF TGTGCCAGCAGCTTAGATGGGTTAGCGTCAGAGACCCAGTACTTC
TRBJ1-1 few TRBD1 TRBV6-6 CASSYQGAGAFF TGTGCCAGCAGTTACCAGGGGGCGGGTGCTTTCTTT
TRBJ2-1 . . TRBV6-2/TRBV6-3 CATSNSIEQFF TGTGCCACCAGTAACTCCATTGAGCAGTTCTTC
TRBJ2-3 few . TRBV7-6 CASSRLTGLGSGTQYF TGTGCCAGCAGCCGACTCACGGGACTGGGTTCAGGCACGCAGTATTTT
TRBJ1-1 many . TRBV6-5 CASSPRGPLNTEAFF TGTGCCAGCAGTCCCCGGGGCCCTTTGAACACTGAAGCTTTCTTT
TRBJ2-1 . TRBD1 TRBV4-1 CASSQDRENEQFF TGCGCCAGCAGCCAGGACAGGGAGAATGAGCAGTTCTTC